The following is a TCR beta chain sequence with its context. Germline V lookup: CDR1 LNHDA, CDR2 SQIVND (reference sequence). V was pared by 6 bases and J by 5 bases, with 19 bases between. This CDR3 is 15 amino acids long. The source of the sample is a study of blood T cell repertoires in COVID-19. Study-level background: Collection of acute and convalescent COVID-19 samples took place in the United States, Italy and Spain. T cells, B-cell-depleted T cells, or PBMCs provided the cDNA or gDNA that served as material.

In the original workflow: Estimation of nucleated cell counts relied on the amplification of reference gene primers. Assay: immunoSEQ multiplex PCR; the TCRdb copy retains only in-frame clones and omits some. V and J calls plus clone size are reproduced from that table; the DNA served to infer D and trimming. The sample records about half a million clones, approximately 92% being singletons. The Seattle patients, enrolled during active infection, were followed longitudinally. V usage is TRBV19 and J usage is TRBJ1-1; TRBD1 might be the D (6 bases). The TCR originated in a man younger than 35 with COVID-19, enrolled during active disease. The sample was peripheral blood. CDR3 residues: CASSAETGMRTEAFF. In nucleotides, the CDR3 is TGTGCCAGTAGCGCCGAAACAGGGATGAGGACTGAAGCTTTCTTT.